The rows below give T cell receptor beta chains drawn from one sample of a study of OX40 agonist ivuxolimab in advanced cancers. The method was immunoSEQ multiplex PCR; TCRdb's version includes in-frame clones alone and lacks a portion of them. Among just over 95,000 clones listed, 90% were seen once. The starting material was CD4+ or CD8+ T cells sorted from blood, obtained in a trial of the OX40 agonist ivuxolimab. The receptors were sampled from an adult with an advanced solid tumor such as melanoma, head and neck, liver or kidney cancer. CDR3s include the opening cysteine and the closing phenylalanine or tryptophan. D genes are given only for firm matches. Where a row states a size, it is once, few, many or the class of an expanded clone; other rows omit it.

v_call,clone_size,d_call,j_call,cdr3_nt,cdr3_aa
TRBV19,-,-,TRBJ1-1,TGTGCCAGTAGTATAGGACGGAGAATAGGGAGGACTGAAGCTTTCTTT,CASSIGRRIGRTEAFF
TRBV5-4,-,TRBD2,TRBJ2-1,TGTGCCAGTCGAGCGGGGGCTCCCAATGAGCAGTTCTTC,CASRAGAPNEQFF
TRBV4-2,-,-,TRBJ1-2,TGTGCCAGCAGCCAAGAGAGGGGTTATCTAGGCTACACCTTC,CASSQERGYLGYTF
TRBV15,-,-,TRBJ1-5,TGTGCCACCAGCGCGCGCCGGGGCTTAACCAATCAGCCCCAGCATTTT,CATSARRGLTNQPQHF
TRBV10-3,-,TRBD1,TRBJ2-2,TGTGCCATCCTGGACAGGGAGAACACCGGGGAGCTGTTTTTT,CAILDRENTGELFF
TRBV5-1,-,-,TRBJ2-1,TGCGCCAGCAGCTTGGTTGCAAGCTCCTACAATGAGCAGTTCTTC,CASSLVASSYNEQFF
TRBV6-1,-,-,TRBJ2-7,TGTGCCAGCAGCCCTTTTCACCCATACGAGCAGTACTTC,CASSPFHPYEQYF
TRBV7-2,-,-,TRBJ1-2,TGTGCCAGCAGCAATCTGGACCCAGGCTATGGCTACACCTTC,CASSNLDPGYGYTF
TRBV5-4,-,-,TRBJ2-3,TGTGCCAGCAGCGGGGGCTCGGCAGATACGCAGTATTTT,CASSGGSADTQYF
TRBV28,-,TRBD1,TRBJ2-5,TGTGCCAGCAGTTTACCCGGACAGGGGCAAGAGACCCAGTACTTC,CASSLPGQGQETQYF
TRBV14,-,-,TRBJ1-2,TGTGCCAGCAGCCCAAACCGAGGGGGGAAAGGCTATGGCTACACCTTC,CASSPNRGGKGYGYTF
TRBV4-1,-,TRBD1,TRBJ1-2,TGCGCCAGCAGCCGACAGATGGGGGCGGGACAGGGGGCCGGCTATGGCTACACCTTC,CASSRQMGAGQGAGYGYTF
TRBV7-9,-,TRBD1,TRBJ1-3,TGTGCCAGCAGCATTGACAGGGTAGTTGGAAACACCATATATTTT,CASSIDRVVGNTIYF
TRBV7-9,once,-,TRBJ1-4,TGTGCCAGCAGCCGAGCCGGGGAAAAACTGTTTTTT,CASSRAGEKLFF
TRBV5-1,-,-,TRBJ2-1,TGCGCCAGCAGCTTTAGTGGGAATGAGCAGTTCTTC,CASSFSGNEQFF
TRBV9,-,TRBD1,TRBJ1-2,TGTGCCAGCAGCGGGCCAGGGGGAGGGAACTATGGCTACACCTTC,CASSGPGGGNYGYTF
TRBV19,-,TRBD1,TRBJ1-4,TGTGCCAGTAGCTCTCAAGGGGGCGGACTTCTCCAGAAAAAACTGTTTTTT,CASSSQGGGLLQKKLFF
TRBV7-6,-,-,TRBJ1-1,TGTGCCAGCAGCTTAGACGGGGGCCGGACTGAAGCTTTCTTT,CASSLDGGRTEAFF
TRBV14,-,-,TRBJ2-3,TGTGCCAGCAGCCACGCAGATACGCAGTATTTT,CASSHADTQYF
TRBV29-1,-,TRBD1,TRBJ2-1,TGCAGCGTCCCGGGACAGGGGGCAACTGTTAAGTACAATGAGCAGTTCTTC,CSVPGQGATVKYNEQFF
TRBV6-1,-,TRBD1,TRBJ1-2,TGTGCCAGCACTTGGGGACAGGACTATGGCTACACCTTC,CASTWGQDYGYTF
TRBV18,-,TRBD2,TRBJ2-5,TGTGCCAGCTCACTCGGACTAGCGGGAGTAGAGACCCAGTACTTC,CASSLGLAGVETQYF
TRBV25-1,-,-,TRBJ2-7,TGTGCCAGCACCGACGGTGGCAGGGGAGCTCTGGGGGAGCAGTACTTC,CASTDGGRGALGEQYF
TRBV18,-,-,TRBJ1-5,TGTGCCAGCTCGGGGGGTGGCAATCAGCCCCAGCATTTT,CASSGGGNQPQHF
TRBV28,-,-,TRBJ2-7,TGTGCCAGCAGTTTAGACAGAACCTACGAGCAGTACTTC,CASSLDRTYEQYF
TRBV2,-,-,TRBJ1-2,TGTGCCAGCAGTTTAGAGAAAATCTATGGCTACACCTTC,CASSLEKIYGYTF
TRBV5-4,-,-,TRBJ1-3,TGTGCCAGCAGCGTGACAGGACTGAGAAACACCATATATTTT,CASSVTGLRNTIYF
TRBV2,-,-,TRBJ2-7,TGTGCCAGCAGTGGGACCCACGGCTTCGGCGAGCAGTACTTC,CASSGTHGFGEQYF
TRBV27,-,-,TRBJ1-4,TGTGCCAGCAGTCCCCGGTTAACTAATGAAAAACTGTTTTTT,CASSPRLTNEKLFF
TRBV19,once,-,TRBJ2-2,TGTGCCAGTACCCCATACGGGGGAACGGGCACCGGGGAGCTGTTTTTT,CASTPYGGTGTGELFF
TRBV6-1,-,TRBD2,TRBJ2-5,TGTGCCAGCAGTGTCATAGCGGGAGATCGGGAGACCCAGTACTTC,CASSVIAGDRETQYF